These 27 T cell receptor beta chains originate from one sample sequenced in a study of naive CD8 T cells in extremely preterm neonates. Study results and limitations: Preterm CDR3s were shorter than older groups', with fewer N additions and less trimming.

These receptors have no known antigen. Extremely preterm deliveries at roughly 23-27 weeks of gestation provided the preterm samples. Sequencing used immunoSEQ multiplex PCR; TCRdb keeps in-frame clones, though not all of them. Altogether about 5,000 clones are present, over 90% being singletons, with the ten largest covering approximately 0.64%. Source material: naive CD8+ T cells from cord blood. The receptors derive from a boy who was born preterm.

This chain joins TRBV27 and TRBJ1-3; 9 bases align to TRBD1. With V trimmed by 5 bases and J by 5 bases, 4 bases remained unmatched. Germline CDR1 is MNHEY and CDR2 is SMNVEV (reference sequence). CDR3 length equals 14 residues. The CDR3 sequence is CASSRTGARNTIYF. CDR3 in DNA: TGTGCCAGCAGTCGGACAGGGGCAAGAAACACCATATATTTT.

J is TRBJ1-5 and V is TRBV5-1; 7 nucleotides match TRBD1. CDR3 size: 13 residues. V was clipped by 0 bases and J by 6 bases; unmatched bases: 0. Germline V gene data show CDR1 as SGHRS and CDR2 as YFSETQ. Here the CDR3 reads CASSLAGGQPQHF. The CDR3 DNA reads TGCGCCAGCAGCTTGGCAGGGGGTCAGCCCCAGCATTTT.

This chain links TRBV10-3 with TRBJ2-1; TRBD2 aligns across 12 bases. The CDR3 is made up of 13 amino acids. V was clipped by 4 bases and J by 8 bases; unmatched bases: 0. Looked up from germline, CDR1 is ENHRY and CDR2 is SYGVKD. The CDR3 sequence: CAISGLAGDEQFF. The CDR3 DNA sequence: TGTGCCATCAGTGGACTAGCGGGAGATGAGCAGTTCTTC.

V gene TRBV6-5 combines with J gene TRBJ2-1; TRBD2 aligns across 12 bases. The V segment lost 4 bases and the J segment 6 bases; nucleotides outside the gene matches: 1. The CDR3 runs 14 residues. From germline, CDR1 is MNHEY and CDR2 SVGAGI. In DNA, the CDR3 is TGTGCCAGCAGTTCTAGCGGGAGGGCCAATGAGCAGTTCTTC. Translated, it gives CASSSSGRANEQFF.

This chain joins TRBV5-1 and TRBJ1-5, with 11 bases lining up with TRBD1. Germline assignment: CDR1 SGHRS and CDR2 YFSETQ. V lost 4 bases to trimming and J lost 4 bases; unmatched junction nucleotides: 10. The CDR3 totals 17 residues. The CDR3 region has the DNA TGCGCCAGCAGCCCCTACGGGGGACAGGGGGGGAATCAGCCCCAGCATTTT. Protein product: CASSPYGGQGGNQPQHF.

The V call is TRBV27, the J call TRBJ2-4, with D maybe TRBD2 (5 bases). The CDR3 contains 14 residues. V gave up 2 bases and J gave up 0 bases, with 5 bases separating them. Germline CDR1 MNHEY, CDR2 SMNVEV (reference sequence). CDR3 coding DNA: TGTGCCAGCAGTTTAGCGGGAGCCAAAAACATTCAGTACTTC. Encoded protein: CASSLAGAKNIQYF.

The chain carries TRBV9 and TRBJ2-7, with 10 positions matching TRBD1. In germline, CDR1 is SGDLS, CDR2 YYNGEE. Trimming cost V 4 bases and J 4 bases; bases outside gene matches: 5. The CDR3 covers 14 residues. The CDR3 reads CASSPGQGGYEQYF. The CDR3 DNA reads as TGTGCCAGCAGCCCCGGACAGGGGGGGTACGAGCAGTACTTC.

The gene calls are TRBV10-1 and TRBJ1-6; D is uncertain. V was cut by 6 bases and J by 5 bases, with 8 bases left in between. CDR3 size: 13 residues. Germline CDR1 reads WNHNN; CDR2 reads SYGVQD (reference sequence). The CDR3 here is CASRETDNSPLHF. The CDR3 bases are TGCGCCAGCAGGGAAACGGATAATTCACCCCTCCACTTT.

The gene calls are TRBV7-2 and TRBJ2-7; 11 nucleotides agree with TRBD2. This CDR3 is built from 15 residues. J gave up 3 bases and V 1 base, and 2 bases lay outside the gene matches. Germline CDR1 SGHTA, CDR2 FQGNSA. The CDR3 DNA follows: TGTGCCAGCAGCTTAGAACTAGCGGGAGACTACGAGCAGTACTTC. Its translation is CASSLELAGDYEQYF. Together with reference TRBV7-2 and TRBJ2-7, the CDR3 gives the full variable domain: GAGVSQSPSNKVTEKGKDVELRCDPISGHTALYWYRQSLGQGLEFLIYFQGNSAPDKSGLPSDRFSAERTGGSVSTLTIQRTQQEDSAVYLCASSLELAGDYEQYFGPGTRLTVT.

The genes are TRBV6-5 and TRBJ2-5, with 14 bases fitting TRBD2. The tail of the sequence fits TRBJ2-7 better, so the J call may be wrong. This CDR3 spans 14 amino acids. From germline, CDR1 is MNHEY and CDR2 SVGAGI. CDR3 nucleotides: TGTGCCAGCAGTGGGACTAGCGGGAGTTACGAGCAGTACTTC. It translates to CASSGTSGSYEQYF.

This CDR3 is CASSSGTSYEQYF. For the CDR3, the DNA is TGTGCCAGCAGTTCCGGGACTAGCTACGAGCAGTACTTC. The chain is built from TRBV27 and TRBJ2-7; 8 bases fit TRBD2. The J segment lost 3 bases and the V segment lost 4 bases, leaving 2 bases of the junction unmatched. This CDR3 has 13 residues. Germline CDR1 is MNHEY and CDR2 is SMNVEV (reference sequence).

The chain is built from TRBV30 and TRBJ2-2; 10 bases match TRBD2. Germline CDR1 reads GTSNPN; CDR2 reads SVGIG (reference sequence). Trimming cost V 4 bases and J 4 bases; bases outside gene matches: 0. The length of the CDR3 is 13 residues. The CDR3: CAWTSGSTGELFF. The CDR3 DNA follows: TGTGCCTGGACTAGCGGGAGCACCGGGGAGCTGTTTTTT.

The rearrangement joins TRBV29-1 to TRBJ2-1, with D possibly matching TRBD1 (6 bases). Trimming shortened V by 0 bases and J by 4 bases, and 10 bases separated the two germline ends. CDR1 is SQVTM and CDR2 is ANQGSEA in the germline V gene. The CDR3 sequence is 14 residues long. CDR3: CSVEDRGGYNEQFF. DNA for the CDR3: TGCAGCGTTGAAGATCGAGGGGGATACAATGAGCAGTTCTTC.

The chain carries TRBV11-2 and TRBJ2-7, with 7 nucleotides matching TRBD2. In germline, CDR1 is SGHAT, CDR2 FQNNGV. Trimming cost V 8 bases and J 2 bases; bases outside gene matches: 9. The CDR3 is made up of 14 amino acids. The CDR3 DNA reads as TGTGCCAGCCGACAGCGGGATAACGCCTACGAGCAGTACTTC. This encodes CASRQRDNAYEQYF.

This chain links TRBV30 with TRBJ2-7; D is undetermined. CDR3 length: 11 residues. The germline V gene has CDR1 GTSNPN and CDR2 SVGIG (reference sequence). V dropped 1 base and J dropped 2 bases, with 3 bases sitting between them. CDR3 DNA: TGTGCCTGGAGTGACACCTACGAGCAGTACTTC. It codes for CAWSDTYEQYF.

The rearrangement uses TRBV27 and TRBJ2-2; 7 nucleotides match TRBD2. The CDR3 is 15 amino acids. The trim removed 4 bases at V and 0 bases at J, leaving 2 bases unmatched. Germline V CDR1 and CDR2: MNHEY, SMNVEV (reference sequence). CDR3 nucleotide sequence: TGTGCCAGCAGTTGGACTAGGTCGAACACCGGGGAGCTGTTTTTT. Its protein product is CASSWTRSNTGELFF.

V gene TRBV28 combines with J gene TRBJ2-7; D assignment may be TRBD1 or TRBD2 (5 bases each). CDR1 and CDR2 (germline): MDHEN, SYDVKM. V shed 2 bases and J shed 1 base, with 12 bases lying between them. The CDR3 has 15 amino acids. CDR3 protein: CASSLDRDESYEQYF. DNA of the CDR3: TGTGCCAGCAGTTTAGACCGGGACGAATCCTACGAGCAGTACTTC.

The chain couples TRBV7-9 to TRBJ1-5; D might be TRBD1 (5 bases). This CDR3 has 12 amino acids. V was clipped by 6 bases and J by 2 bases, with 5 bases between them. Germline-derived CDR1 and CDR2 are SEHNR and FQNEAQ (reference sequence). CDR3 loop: CASRQGNQPQHF. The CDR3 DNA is TGTGCCAGCAGACAGGGCAATCAGCCCCAGCATTTT.

CDR3: CASSQDPWTGNQPQHF. CDR3 coding DNA: TGCGCCAGCAGCCAAGATCCATGGACAGGGAATCAGCCCCAGCATTTT. This chain links TRBV4-1 with TRBJ1-5, with 8 nucleotides matching TRBD1. Trimming took 0 bases from V and 4 from J; bases not matched to a gene: 5. The length of the CDR3 is 16 residues. Germline CDR1 MGHRA, CDR2 YSYEKL.

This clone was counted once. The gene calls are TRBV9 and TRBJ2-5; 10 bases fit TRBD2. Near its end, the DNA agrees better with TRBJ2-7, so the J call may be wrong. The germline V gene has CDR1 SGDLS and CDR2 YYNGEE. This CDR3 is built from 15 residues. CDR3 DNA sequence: TGTGCCAGCAGCGTAGGGACTAGCGGCTCCTACGAGCAGTACTTC. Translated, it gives CASSVGTSGSYEQYF.

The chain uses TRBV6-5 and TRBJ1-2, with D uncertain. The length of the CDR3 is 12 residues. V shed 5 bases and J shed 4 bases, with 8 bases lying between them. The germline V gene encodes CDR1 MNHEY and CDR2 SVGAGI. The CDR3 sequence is CASSPGSYGYTF. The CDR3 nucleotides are TGTGCCAGCAGTCCGGGTTCCTATGGCTACACCTTC.

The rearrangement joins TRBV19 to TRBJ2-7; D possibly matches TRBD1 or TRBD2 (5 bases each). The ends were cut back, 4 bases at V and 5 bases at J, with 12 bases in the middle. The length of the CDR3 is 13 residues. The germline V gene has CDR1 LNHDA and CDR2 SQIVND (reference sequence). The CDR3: CASSTSGRHEQYF. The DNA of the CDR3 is TGTGCCAGTAGTACATCAGGGAGACACGAGCAGTACTTC.

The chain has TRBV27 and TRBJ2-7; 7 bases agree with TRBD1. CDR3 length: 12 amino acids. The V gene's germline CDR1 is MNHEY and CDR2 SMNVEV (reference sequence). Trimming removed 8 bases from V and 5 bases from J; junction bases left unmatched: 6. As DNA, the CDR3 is TGTGCCAGCCGTCGACAGGGCCACGAGCAGTACTTC. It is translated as CASRRQGHEQYF.

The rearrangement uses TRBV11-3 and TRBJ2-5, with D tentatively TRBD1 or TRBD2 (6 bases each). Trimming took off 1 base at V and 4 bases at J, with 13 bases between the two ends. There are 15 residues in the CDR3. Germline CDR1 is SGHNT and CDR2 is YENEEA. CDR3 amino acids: CASSLAWGAGETQYF. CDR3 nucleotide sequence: TGTGCCAGCAGCTTAGCTTGGGGGGCTGGAGAGACCCAGTACTTC.

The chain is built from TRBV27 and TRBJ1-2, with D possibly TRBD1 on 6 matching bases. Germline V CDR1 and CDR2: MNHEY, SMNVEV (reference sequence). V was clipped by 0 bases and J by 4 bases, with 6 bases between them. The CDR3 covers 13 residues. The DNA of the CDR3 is TGTGCCAGCAGTTTATCAGGGGGCTATGGCTACACCTTC. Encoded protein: CASSLSGGYGYTF.

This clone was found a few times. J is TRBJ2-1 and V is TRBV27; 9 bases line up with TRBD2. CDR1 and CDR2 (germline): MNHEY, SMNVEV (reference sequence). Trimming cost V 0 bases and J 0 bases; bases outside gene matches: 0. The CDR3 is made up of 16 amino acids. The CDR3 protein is CASSLSSGSSYNEQFF. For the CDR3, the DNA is TGTGCCAGCAGTTTATCTAGCGGGAGCTCCTACAATGAGCAGTTCTTC.

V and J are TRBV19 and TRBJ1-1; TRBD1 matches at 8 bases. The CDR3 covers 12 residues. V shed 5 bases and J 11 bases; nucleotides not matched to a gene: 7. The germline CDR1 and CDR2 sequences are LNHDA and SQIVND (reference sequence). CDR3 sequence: CASSPGGADAFF. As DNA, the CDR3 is TGTGCCAGTAGTCCAGGGGGCGCGGATGCTTTCTTT. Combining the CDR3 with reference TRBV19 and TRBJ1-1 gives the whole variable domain DGGITQSPKYLFRKEGQNVTLSCEQNLNHDAMYWYRQDPGQGLRLIYYSQIVNDFQKGDIAEGYSVSREKKESFPLTVTSAQKNPTAFYLCASSPGGADAFFGQGTRLTVV.